These 8 T cell receptor beta chains originate from one sample sequenced in a study of a mutant IDH1 vaccine in newly diagnosed glioma (dated by TCRdb to the early 2020s). Sample time point, as interpreted from the label and publication: week 11, during vaccination. A 20-mer mutant IDH1 peptide at 300 micrograms in Montanide made up each vaccine dose, which was injected subcutaneously together with topical imiquimod. The library was generated by the immunoSEQ multiplex PCR assay. The table comes from immuneACCESS by way of TCRdb, which keeps in-frame sequences with V and J called. Part of the clones is missing from these tables; in studies checked, under half for an unresolved V gene and the rest for unknown reasons. The sample table contains 55,000 to 70,000 clones; only one count was recorded for 89% of them. Together, the top ten hold 1.9% of the sample. No antigen is known for these receptors.

The sequencing here drew on PBMCs, taken from a glioma patient whose treatment included an IDH1 peptide vaccine. Receptors were obtained from a man aged 35 to 55 with glioma.

This chain links TRBV6-5 with TRBJ1-1; the D is unclear. Trimming removed 4 bases at V and 1 base at J, with 10 bases between. The germline V gene encodes CDR1 MNHEY and CDR2 SVGAGI. The CDR3 runs to 14 residues. The CDR3 coding sequence is TGTGCCAGCAGTTTTGAGAACCCGAACACTGAAGCTTTCTTT. This encodes CASSFENPNTEAFF.

This sequence joins TRBV5-3 and TRBJ1-2; TRBD1 might be the D (6 bases). TRBV5-3 is filed as an ORF, its function uncertain. This CDR3 has 19 residues. Trimming removed 4 bases from V and 5 bases from J, with 30 bases in between. For the CDR3, the DNA is TGTGCCAGAAGCAGCGAAGACCCCAGGGGAGAGGTCGGGCAGTATGGCTACACCTTC. It translates to CARSSEDPRGEVGQYGYTF.

V is TRBV7-9 and J is TRBJ1-2; TRBD1 aligns across 8 bases. Trimming at V came to 1 base and at J to 3 bases, leaving 7 bases not matched to a gene. Germline CDR1 reads SEHNR; CDR2 reads FQNEAQ (reference sequence). The CDR3 runs 16 residues. The CDR3 loop is CASSLGRTGRDYGYTF. In DNA, the CDR3 is TGTGCCAGCAGCTTAGGGAGGACAGGGCGGGACTATGGCTACACCTTC.

The rearrangement links TRBV6-5 to TRBJ1-2; D is possibly TRBD1 (5 bases). The CDR3 length is 13 residues. The V gene's germline CDR1 is MNHEY and CDR2 SVGAGI. V lost 4 bases, J lost 4 bases, and 10 bases lay in between. CDR3 sequence reads: CASSFGDGYGYTF. DNA for the CDR3: TGTGCCAGCAGTTTCGGGGACGGCTATGGCTACACCTTC.

The chain employs TRBV5-5 and TRBJ1-3; D call uncertain. V dropped 0 bases and J dropped 1 base, with 8 bases sitting between them. The CDR3 contains 15 residues. Germline V lookup: CDR1 SGHKS, CDR2 YYEKEE (reference sequence). The CDR3 nucleotides are TGTGCCAGCAGCTTGGTCCCCGAGTCTGGAAACACCATATATTTT. Its protein is CASSLVPESGNTIYF.

The CDR3 sequence: CASSYSQGSPLHF. In DNA form, the CDR3 reads TGTGCCAGCAGTTACTCCCAGGGGTCACCCCTCCACTTT. The chain is built from TRBV6-5 and TRBJ1-6; tentative D call: TRBD1 (6 bases). CDR3 length equals 13 residues. Trimming shortened V by 0 bases and J by 10 bases, and 7 bases separated the two germline ends. Germline V CDR1 and CDR2: MNHEY, SVGAGI.

V usage is TRBV28 and J usage is TRBJ1-3; possibly TRBD1 for D (5 bases). Germline CDR1 MDHEN, CDR2 SYDVKM. CDR3 length equals 14 residues. V was clipped by 3 bases and J by 4 bases, with 10 bases between them. The CDR3 is CASSLSGRGNTIYF. The CDR3 region has the DNA TGTGCCAGCAGTTTGTCAGGGCGGGGAAACACCATATATTTT.

This chain links TRBV7-2 with TRBJ2-1; 10 bases are shared with TRBD2. J lost 4 bases, V lost 4 bases, and 4 bases had no gene match. Germline CDR1 reads SGHTA; CDR2 reads FQGNSA. The CDR3 has 15 residues. The DNA of the CDR3 is TGTGCCAGCAGCTACGGGACTAGCGTATACAATGAGCAGTTCTTC. This sequence encodes CASSYGTSVYNEQFF.